The 9 T cell receptor beta chains reported below all come from one sample, sequenced in a study of T cells and Merkel cell carcinoma outcomes. Generated by immunoSEQ multiplex PCR, the TCRdb table keeps only in-frame clones and is missing some. The repertoire consists of approximately 6,400 clones, with 65% to 80% occurring once and the leading ten covering around 15%. Sequencing used tumor tissue from Merkel cell carcinoma. The receptor set was obtained from a human donor with Merkel cell carcinoma. Some clones in this sample may be carry-over from other donors' samples.

In this sample, this clone is medium-sized. The chain has TRBV5-4 and TRBJ2-1, with D unclear. The length of the CDR3 is 14 residues. CDR1 is SGHNT, CDR2 YYREEE, per germline (reference sequence). Trimming cost V 0 bases and J 12 bases, with 16 bases left between them. The CDR3 DNA sequence: TGTGCCAGCAGCTTGGAGGTCTTCCCATTTCGGCAGTTCTTC. Its protein product is CASSLEVFPFRQFF.

This chain joins TRBV6-1 and TRBJ1-2, with D perhaps matching TRBD1 (5 bases). The CDR3 covers 13 residues. Between the trimmed V and J ends, which lost 5 bases and 4 bases, there was a span of 11 bases. Looked up from germline, CDR1 is MNHNS and CDR2 is SASEGT. Here the CDR3 DNA reads TGTGCCAGCAGTCAAGGCGGGGGCTATGGCTACACCTTC. Translated, it gives CASSQGGGYGYTF.

With regard to this clone: Other nucleotide sequences from this sample produce the same CDR3. The chain joins TRBV4-2 to TRBJ1-5; weak D call: TRBD1 (5 bases). This CDR3 comprises 18 residues. Germline V gene sequence: CDR1 LGHNA, CDR2 YNFKEQ. V was cut by 4 bases and J by 5 bases, with 24 bases left in between. CDR3 DNA sequence: TGTGCCAGCAGCCCCCGCCCGGCAGGAGGGGCGTCAGATCAGCCCCAGCATTTT. Residues: CASSPRPAGGASDQPQHF.

Note on this clone: Possible read error: a much larger clone is one base away. The V and J genes are TRBV27 and TRBJ2-1; TRBD2 matches 7 bases. Per germline, CDR1 MNHEY and CDR2 SMNVEV (reference sequence). The CDR3 spans 14 residues. V lost 5 bases and J lost 4; bases outside the gene matches: 5. The CDR3: CASSSGIEYNEQFF. The CDR3 DNA is TGTGCCAGCAGTAGCGGGATAGAATACAATGAGCAGTTCTTC.

The chain is built from TRBV28 and TRBJ1-4, with TRBD1 identical over 7 bases. This CDR3 is 15 amino acids long. The trim removed 5 bases at V and 6 bases at J, leaving 9 bases unmatched. Looked up from germline, CDR1 is MDHEN and CDR2 is SYDVKM. The CDR3 DNA reads TGTGCCAGCAGTCCACTTGACAGGGCTTATGAAAAACTGTTTTTT. It encodes CASSPLDRAYEKLFF.

V is TRBV11-2 and J is TRBJ1-1; TRBD1 is a possible D gene (5 bases). V gave up 1 base and J gave up 1 base, with 13 bases separating them. Germline-derived CDR1 and CDR2 are SGHAT and FQNNGV. This CDR3 contains 16 residues. CDR3 bases: TGTGCCAGCAGCTTAGGTCCGGGACGGGCGAACACTGAAGCTTTCTTT. It is translated as CASSLGPGRANTEAFF.

About this clone itself: This may come from a read error, since a much larger clone is one base off. The genes are TRBV10-3 and TRBJ2-1, with 8 positions matching TRBD1. J was trimmed by 3 bases and V by 4 bases; bases with no gene match: 8. Germline values: CDR1 ENHRY, CDR2 SYGVKD. This CDR3 contains 16 residues. The CDR3 loop is CAISAGQGIFYNEQFF. The CDR3 nucleotides are TGTGCCATCAGTGCAGGACAGGGAATCTTCTACAATGAGCAGTTCTTC.

By its share, this clone is large (0.1 to 1%). J is TRBJ2-7 and V is TRBV7-2, with TRBD2 matching 7 bases. The germline V gene encodes CDR1 SGHTA and CDR2 FQGNSA. J gave up 2 bases and V 3 bases, and 13 bases lay outside the gene matches. CDR3 length: 17 residues. The CDR3 loop reads CASSLGGGPLFAYEQYF. The CDR3 region has the DNA TGTGCCAGCAGCTTGGGGGGAGGGCCGTTATTCGCCTACGAGCAGTACTTC.

This chain uses TRBV19 with TRBJ1-3; D not resolved. The V gene's germline CDR1 is LNHDA and CDR2 SQIVND (reference sequence). The CDR3 is 14 residues long. Trimming stripped 5 bases from V and 0 bases from J, with 8 bases between. DNA for the CDR3: TGTGCCAGTAGTTCGCGACTCTCTGGAAACACCATATATTTT. Its translation is CASSSRLSGNTIYF. Variable domain in full (rest from reference TRBV19 and TRBJ1-3): DGGITQSPKYLFRKEGQNVTLSCEQNLNHDAMYWYRQDPGQGLRLIYYSQIVNDFQKGDIAEGYSVSREKKESFPLTVTSAQKNPTAFYLCASSSRLSGNTIYFGEGSWLTVV.